This T cell receptor (beta chain) was captured by sequencing in a study of T cells in Graves' hyperthyroidism and ophthalmopathy. Study-wide results and caveats: For ophthalmopathy, model prediction preceded onset by a median about 6.2 months. Most clonotypes that expanded in the thyroid above 0.001 also showed up in blood.

Patients between 18 and 65 years old had hyperthyroidism, newly diagnosed and lasting under 2 months. Germline-derived CDR1 and CDR2 are MNHNS and SASEGT. V lost 7 bases, J lost 4 bases, and 10 bases lay in between. The CDR3 has 12 residues. In its sample, this clonotype was seen a few times. What it binds is unknown. Researchers took RNA transcripts and amplified the TCR beta CDR3 regions from them. The study used the HTBI primer set for a first-round RT-PCR of the TCR CDR3. From the multiplex PCR reads, TCRdb called clonotypes with MiXCR, one entry per CDR3 protein. The repertoire holds about 720,000 distinct CDR3 sequences, with about 19% as singletons.

The source material was blood. The V gene is TRBV6-1, the J gene TRBJ1-1; possible D gene TRBD1, 5 bases. The sequence derives from a woman in her 50s with Graves' hyperthyroidism that later progressed to Graves' ophthalmopathy. The CDR3 region is CASTTTATEAFF. As DNA, the CDR3 is TGTGCCAGCACCACGACAGCCACTGAAGCTTTCTTT.